The 3 T cell receptor beta chains below were found in one sample sequenced in a study of blood T cells in healthy people across ages. A second roughly 7 to 12 cycle PCR used barcoded and J-beta primers. MiXCR was run by TCRdb on the 5' RACE reads, yielding one entry per CDR3 protein. The sample includes hundreds of thousands of distinct CDR3 sequences, 53% of them seen just once. The sequenced material came from blood. These receptors came from a man older than 75 in good health.

In this sample, this clonotype turned up many times. The chain combines TRBV5-1 with TRBJ2-7; D unresolved. The germline V gene has CDR1 SGHRS and CDR2 YFSETQ. This CDR3 has 13 amino acids. V was shortened by 2 bases and J by 5 bases, with 11 bases between the two germline ends. The CDR3 is CASSFTGDDEQYF. CDR3 nucleotides: TGCGCCAGCAGCTTTACGGGCGACGACGAGCAGTACTTC.

This clonotype was recorded a few times. V is TRBV12-3 or TRBV12-4 and J is TRBJ2-1; D call uncertain. Trimming shortened V by 3 bases and J by 7 bases, and 10 bases separated the two germline ends. The CDR3 has 13 residues. As DNA, the CDR3 is TGTGCCAGCAGTTTTAGGGAACGGAATGAGCAGTTCTTC. Its protein product is CASSFRERNEQFF.

This clonotype was seen only a few times. The chain recombines TRBV10-3 with TRBJ2-5; 8 bases line up with TRBD2. The CDR3 has 16 amino acids. Germline CDR1 and CDR2: ENHRY and SYGVKD. Unmatched junction bases numbered 14, after V lost 0 bases and J lost 11 bases. The chain's CDR3 is CAISESKASGSRGQYF. CDR3 sequence (DNA): TGTGCCATCAGTGAGTCGAAGGCTAGCGGGTCGCGGGGGCAGTACTTC.